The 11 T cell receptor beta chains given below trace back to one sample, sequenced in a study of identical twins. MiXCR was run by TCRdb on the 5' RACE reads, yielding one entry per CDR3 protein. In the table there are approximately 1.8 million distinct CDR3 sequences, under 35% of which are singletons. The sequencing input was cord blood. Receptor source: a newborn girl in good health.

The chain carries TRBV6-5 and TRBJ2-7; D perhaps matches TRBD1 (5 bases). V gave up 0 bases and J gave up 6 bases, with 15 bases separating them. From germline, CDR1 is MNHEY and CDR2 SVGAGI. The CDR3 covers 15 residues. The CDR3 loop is CASSYSNRNLGEQYF. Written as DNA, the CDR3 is TGTGCCAGCAGTTACTCGAACAGGAATCTAGGCGAGCAGTACTTC.

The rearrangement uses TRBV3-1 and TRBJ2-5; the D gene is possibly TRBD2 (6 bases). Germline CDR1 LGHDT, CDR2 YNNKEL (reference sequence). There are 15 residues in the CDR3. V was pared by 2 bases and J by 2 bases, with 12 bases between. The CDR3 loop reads CASSQPSAGQETQYF. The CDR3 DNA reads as TGTGCCAGCAGCCAACCTTCTGCGGGGCAAGAGACCCAGTACTTC.

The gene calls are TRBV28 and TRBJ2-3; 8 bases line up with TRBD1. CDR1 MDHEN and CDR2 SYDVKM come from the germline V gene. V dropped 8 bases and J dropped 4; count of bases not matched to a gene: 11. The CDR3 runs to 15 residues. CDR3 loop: CASRPPRGRADTQYF. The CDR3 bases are TGTGCCAGCCGTCCCCCCAGGGGGCGAGCAGATACGCAGTATTTT. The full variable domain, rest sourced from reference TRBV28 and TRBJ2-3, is DVKVTQSSRYLVKRTGEKVFLECVQDMDHENMFWYRQDPGLGLRLIYFSYDVKMKEKGDIPEGYSVSREKKERFSLILESASTNQTSMYLCASRPPRGRADTQYFGPGTRLTVL.

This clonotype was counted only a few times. The CDR3 DNA reads TGCGCCAGCAGCCAAGATCCCGGACAGGGGGCACTTGGGGCCAACGTCCTGACTTTC. It specifies CASSQDPGQGALGANVLTF. The gene calls are TRBV4-1 and TRBJ2-6, with TRBD1 matching over 11 bases. The CDR3 contains 19 residues. Germline CDR1 is MGHRA and CDR2 is YSYEKL. The V gene end was trimmed by 0 bases and the J gene end by 3 bases; junction bases not matched to a gene: 7.

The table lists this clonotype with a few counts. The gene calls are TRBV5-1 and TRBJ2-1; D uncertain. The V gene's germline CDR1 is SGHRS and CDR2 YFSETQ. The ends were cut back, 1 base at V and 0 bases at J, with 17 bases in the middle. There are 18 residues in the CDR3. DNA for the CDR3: TGCGCCAGCAGCTTGTCTGGAAGTGGCCTTTACTCCTACAATGAGCAGTTCTTC. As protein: CASSLSGSGLYSYNEQFF.

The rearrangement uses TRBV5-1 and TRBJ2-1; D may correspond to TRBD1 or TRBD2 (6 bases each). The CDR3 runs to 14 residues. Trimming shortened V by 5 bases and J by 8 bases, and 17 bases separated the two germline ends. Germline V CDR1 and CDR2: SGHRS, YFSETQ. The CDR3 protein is CASSPDSGGDEQFF. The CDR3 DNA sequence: TGCGCCAGCAGTCCGGACAGTGGAGGGGATGAGCAGTTCTTC. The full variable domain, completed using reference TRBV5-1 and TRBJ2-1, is KAGVTQTPRYLIKTRGQQVTLSCSPISGHRSVSWYQQTPGQGLQFLFEYFSETQRNKGNFPGRFSGRQFSNSRSEMNVSTLELGDSALYLCASSPDSGGDEQFFGPGTRLTVL.

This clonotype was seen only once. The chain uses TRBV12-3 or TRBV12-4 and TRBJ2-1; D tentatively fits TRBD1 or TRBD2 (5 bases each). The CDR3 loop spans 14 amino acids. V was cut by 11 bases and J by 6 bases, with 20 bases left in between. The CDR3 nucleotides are TGTGCCGACGGGGTCGGACACCACCTCAATGAGCAGTTCTTC. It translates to CADGVGHHLNEQFF.

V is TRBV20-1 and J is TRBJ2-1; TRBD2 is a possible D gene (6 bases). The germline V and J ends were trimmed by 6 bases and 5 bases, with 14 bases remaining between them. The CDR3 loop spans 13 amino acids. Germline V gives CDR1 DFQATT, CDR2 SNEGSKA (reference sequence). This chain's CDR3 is CSAHTGRHNEQFF. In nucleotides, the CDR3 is TGCAGTGCCCATACCGGGAGACACAATGAGCAGTTCTTC.

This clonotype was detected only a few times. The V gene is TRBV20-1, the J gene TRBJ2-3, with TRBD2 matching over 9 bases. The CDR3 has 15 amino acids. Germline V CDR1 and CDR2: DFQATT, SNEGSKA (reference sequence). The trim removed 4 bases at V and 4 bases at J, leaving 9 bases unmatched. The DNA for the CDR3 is TGCAGTGCTACCCCGGGTAGCGGGAGCCCAGATACGCAGTATTTT. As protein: CSATPGSGSPDTQYF.

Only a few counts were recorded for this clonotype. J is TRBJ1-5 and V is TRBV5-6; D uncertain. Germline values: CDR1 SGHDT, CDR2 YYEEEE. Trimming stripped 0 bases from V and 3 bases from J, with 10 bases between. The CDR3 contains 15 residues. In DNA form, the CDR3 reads TGTGCCAGCAGCTTGGGACCAGCCTTCAATCAGCCCCAGCATTTT. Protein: CASSLGPAFNQPQHF.

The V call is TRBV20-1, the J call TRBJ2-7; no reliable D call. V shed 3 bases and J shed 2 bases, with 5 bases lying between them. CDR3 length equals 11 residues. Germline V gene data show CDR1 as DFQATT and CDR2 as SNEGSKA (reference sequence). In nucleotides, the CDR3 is TGCAGTGCTAGGAATACCTACGAGCAGTACTTC. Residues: CSARNTYEQYF.